Given below is one T cell receptor beta chain in context. Original analysis: Amplification from reference gene primers served as the basis for estimated nucleated cell counts. Some clones are missing from TCRdb's copy, which holds only in-frame ones; the method was immunoSEQ multiplex PCR. From that table come the V and J calls and clone size; the DNA was used to work out D and trimming. The table shows 200,000 to 250,000 clones, with around nine tenths occurring only once. This sample is drawn from a study of blood T cell repertoires in COVID-19. Overall study context: Samples of COVID-19 (acute and convalescent) were obtained from the United States, Italy and Spain. Nucleic acid was either cDNA or gDNA, and it came from T cells, B-cell-depleted T cells, or PBMCs.

The germline V gene has CDR1 MNHEY and CDR2 SMNVEV (reference sequence). This CDR3 region has 16 residues. Trimming shortened V by 0 bases and J by 5 bases, and 13 bases separated the two germline ends. The sequenced sample consisted of peripheral blood. The TCR sequence derives from a man in his 60s who had recovered from COVID-19. The genes are TRBV27 and TRBJ2-2; D perhaps matches TRBD1 (5 bases). CDR3 amino acids: CASSLSRQGITGELFF. DNA of the CDR3: TGTGCCAGCAGTTTATCGCGGCAGGGCATTACCGGGGAGCTGTTTTTT.